These 10 T cell receptor beta chains were all obtained from the same sample, sequenced in a study of T cell changes during pregnancy in multiple sclerosis. The table came from immunoSEQ multiplex PCR; TCRdb's copy has only in-frame clones and leaves some out. The repertoire includes about 67,000 clones, about nine tenths of them detected once, and approximately 3% sits in the top ten. Here the sequenced sample was peripheral blood, taken in the second trimester of pregnancy. Receptors originate from a female donor in good health, enrolled as a control in a pregnancy study.

The rearrangement links TRBV9 to TRBJ2-1; 8 positions agree with TRBD1. With V trimmed by 5 bases and J by 8 bases, 12 bases remained unmatched. Germline assignment: CDR1 SGDLS and CDR2 YYNGEE. CDR3 length equals 15 residues. This CDR3 is CASSAGGSYLYEQFF. CDR3 nucleotide sequence: TGTGCCAGCAGTGCAGGGGGCTCCTATCTCTATGAGCAGTTCTTC.

This chain joins TRBV27 and TRBJ2-3, with 11 bases aligning to TRBD2. Germline V gives CDR1 MNHEY, CDR2 SMNVEV (reference sequence). The CDR3 totals 15 residues. The trim removed 2 bases at V and 11 bases at J, leaving 9 bases unmatched. The DNA of the CDR3 is TGTGCCAGCAGTTTAATAGCGGGAGGGTCCGGGGAGCAGTATTTT. It yields the protein CASSLIAGGSGEQYF.

The chain employs TRBV18 and TRBJ2-3; 9 nucleotides line up with TRBD2. With V trimmed by 3 bases and J by 5 bases, 6 bases remained unmatched. The germline CDR1 and CDR2 sequences are KGHSH and LQKENI. The CDR3 totals 15 residues. The CDR3 sequence is CASSPQGLAGDTQYF. The CDR3, as DNA: TGTGCCAGCTCACCTCAGGGACTAGCAGGAGATACGCAGTATTTT.

For this clone: One end of the junction is discordant with germline, which a read error may explain. This chain links TRBV29-1 with TRBJ2-2; 8 nucleotides match TRBD1. CDR3 size: 16 residues. CDR1 is SQVTM, CDR2 ANQGSEA, per germline. CDR3 sequence reads: CSAEDRQGLNTGELFF. For the CDR3, the DNA is TGCAGCGCTGAAGATCGACAGGGGCTTAACACCGGGGAGCTGTTTTTT.

J is TRBJ2-1 and V is TRBV7-9; TRBD1 is a possible D gene (6 bases). V was pared by 1 base and J by 5 bases, with 21 bases between. The CDR3 runs to 18 residues. Germline CDR1 and CDR2: SEHNR and FQNEAQ (reference sequence). CDR3 region: CASSLELAGGLLNNEQFF. CDR3 in DNA: TGTGCCAGCAGCTTAGAACTTGCTGGGGGCCTCCTCAACAATGAGCAGTTCTTC.

This sequence joins TRBV20-1 and TRBJ2-1; D unclear. The germline V gene encodes CDR1 DFQATT and CDR2 SNEGSKA (reference sequence). Trimming removed 3 bases from V and 9 bases from J, with 9 bases in between. This CDR3 contains 11 residues. The chain's CDR3 is CSASGLVEQFF. The CDR3 nucleotides read TGCAGTGCTAGTGGGCTGGTTGAGCAGTTCTTC.

The chain combines TRBV11-2 with TRBJ2-3; 7 bases match TRBD2. CDR3 length: 18 residues. Germline V gene sequence: CDR1 SGHAT, CDR2 FQNNGV. V dropped 5 bases and J dropped 2; count of bases not matched to a gene: 16. For the CDR3, the DNA is TGTGCCAGCAGCCACCAACCGCGGGCGGGGGTGACCACAGATACGCAGTATTTT. Amino acids: CASSHQPRAGVTTDTQYF.

The chain uses TRBV29-1 and TRBJ1-5, with a weak D call TRBD1 (6 bases). The V end was cut by 0 bases, the J end by 7 bases, with 13 bases between. Germline V gene sequence: CDR1 SQVTM, CDR2 ANQGSEA. The CDR3 sequence is 14 residues long. Here the CDR3 reads CSVEEVGAHQPQHF. The CDR3 region has the DNA TGCAGCGTTGAAGAGGTGGGGGCGCACCAGCCCCAGCATTTT.

This clone was recorded only once. The chain joins TRBV6-1 to TRBJ2-6; tentative D call: TRBD1 (5 bases). The V gene's germline CDR1 is MNHNS and CDR2 SASEGT. Trimming pared 3 bases from V and 2 bases from J, leaving 11 bases between. The CDR3 has 16 residues. Here the CDR3 DNA reads TGTGCCAGCAGTGAGATAAAAGGGGCTGGGGCCAACGTCCTGACTTTC. It encodes CASSEIKGAGANVLTF.

The chain employs TRBV30 and TRBJ2-7; 9 bases fit TRBD1. J gave up 6 bases and V 5 bases, and 8 bases lay outside the gene matches. CDR1 GTSNPN and CDR2 SVGIG come from the germline V gene (reference sequence). The CDR3 loop spans 13 amino acids. In nucleotides, the CDR3 is TGTGCCTGGGACCCGGGACAGGGACGCGAGCAGTACTTC. Translated, it gives CAWDPGQGREQYF.